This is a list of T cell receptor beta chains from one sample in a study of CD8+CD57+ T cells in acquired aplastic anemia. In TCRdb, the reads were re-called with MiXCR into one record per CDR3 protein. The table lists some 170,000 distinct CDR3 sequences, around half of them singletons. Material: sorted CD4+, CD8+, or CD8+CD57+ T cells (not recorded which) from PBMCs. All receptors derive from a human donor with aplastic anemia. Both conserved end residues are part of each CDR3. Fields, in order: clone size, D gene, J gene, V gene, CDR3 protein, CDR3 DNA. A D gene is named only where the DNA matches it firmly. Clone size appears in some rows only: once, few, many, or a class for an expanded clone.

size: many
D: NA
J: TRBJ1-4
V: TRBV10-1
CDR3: CASSANRIPNEKLFF
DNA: TGCGCCAGCAGTGCCAACAGGATACCTAATGAAAAACTGTTTTTT

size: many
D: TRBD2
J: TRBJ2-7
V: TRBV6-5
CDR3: CASSYSASGGAYPPEQYF
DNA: TGTGCCAGCAGTTACTCGGCTAGCGGGGGGGCGTATCCTCCCGAGCAGTACTTC

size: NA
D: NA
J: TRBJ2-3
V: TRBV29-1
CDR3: CSVEQNTDTQYF
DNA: TGCAGCGTTGAACAGAACACAGATACGCAGTATTTT

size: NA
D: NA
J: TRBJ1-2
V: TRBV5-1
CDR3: CASSLNRLSTFGYTF
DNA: TGCGCCAGCAGCTTGAATCGTCTGTCGACCTTCGGCTACACCTTC

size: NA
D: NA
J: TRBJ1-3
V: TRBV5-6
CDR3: CASSPQGQGFSGNTIYF
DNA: TGTGCCAGCAGCCCCCAGGGGCAGGGGTTCTCTGGAAACACCATATATTTT

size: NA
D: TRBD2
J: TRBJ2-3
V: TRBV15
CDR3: CATSTRLAGGSADTQYF
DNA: TGTGCCACCAGCACGAGACTAGCGGGGGGTTCCGCAGATACGCAGTATTTT

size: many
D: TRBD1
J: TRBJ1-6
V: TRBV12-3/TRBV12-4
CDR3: CASSLDRAGPLHF
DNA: TGTGCCAGCAGTCTGGACAGGGCAGGACCCCTCCACTTT

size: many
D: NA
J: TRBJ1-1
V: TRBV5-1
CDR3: CASSLVRGRDEAFF
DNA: TGCGCCAGCAGCTTGGTTAGGGGAAGGGATGAAGCTTTCTTT

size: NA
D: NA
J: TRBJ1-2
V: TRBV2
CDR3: CASSDGGAYTF
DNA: TGTGCCAGCAGTGACGGGGGAGCATACACCTTC

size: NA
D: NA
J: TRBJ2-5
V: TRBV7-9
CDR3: CASSLAIQETQYF
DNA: TGTGCCAGCAGCTTAGCTATACAAGAGACCCAGTACTTC

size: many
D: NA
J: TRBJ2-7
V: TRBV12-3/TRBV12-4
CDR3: CASSLGGEQYF
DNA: TGTGCCAGCAGCCTTGGGGGGGAGCAGTACTTC

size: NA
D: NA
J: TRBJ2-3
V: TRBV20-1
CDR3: CSASGSTDTQYF
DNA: TGCAGTGCTAGCGGGAGCACAGATACGCAGTATTTT

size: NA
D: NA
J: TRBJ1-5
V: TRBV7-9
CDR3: CASSLGPGQPQHF
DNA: TGTGCCAGCAGCTTAGGACCTGGGCAGCCCCAGCATTTT

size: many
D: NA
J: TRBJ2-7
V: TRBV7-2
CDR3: CASSHTAYEQYF
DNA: TGTGCCAGCAGCCATACAGCCTACGAGCAGTACTTC

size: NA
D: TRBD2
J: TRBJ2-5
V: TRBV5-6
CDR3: CASSVSGYQETQYF
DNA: TGTGCCAGCAGCGTTAGCGGGTATCAAGAGACCCAGTACTTC

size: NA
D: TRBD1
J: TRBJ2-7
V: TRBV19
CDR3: CASTPLGTGGYEQYF
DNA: TGTGCCAGTACCCCCTTGGGGACAGGTGGATACGAGCAGTACTTC

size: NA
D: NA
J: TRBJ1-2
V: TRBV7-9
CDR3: CASSPVGGGPYGYTF
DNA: TGTGCCAGCAGCCCCGTAGGGGGGGGGCCCTATGGCTACACCTTC

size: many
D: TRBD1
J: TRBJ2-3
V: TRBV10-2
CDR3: CASTPDRVFSQYF
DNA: TGCGCCAGCACCCCGGACAGGGTATTCTCGCAGTATTTT

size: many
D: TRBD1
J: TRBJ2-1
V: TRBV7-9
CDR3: CASSLVGDRGHNEQFF
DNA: TGTGCCAGCAGCTTAGTTGGGGACAGGGGGCACAATGAGCAGTTCTTC

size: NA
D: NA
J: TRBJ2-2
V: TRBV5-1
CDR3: CASSTLWGSAGELFF
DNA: TGCGCCAGCAGCACTCTTTGGGGATCGGCCGGGGAGCTGTTTTTT

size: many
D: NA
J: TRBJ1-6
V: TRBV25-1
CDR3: CASSEGGARIHF
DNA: TGTGCCAGCAGTGAGGGTGGAGCAAGGATCCACTTT

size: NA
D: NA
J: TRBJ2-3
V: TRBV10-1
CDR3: CASSESADTQYF
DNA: TGCGCCAGCAGTGAGTCAGCAGATACGCAGTATTTT

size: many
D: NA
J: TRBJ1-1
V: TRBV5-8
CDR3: CASSLEGSRGTEAFF
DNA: TGTGCCAGCAGCTTGGAAGGGAGCCGTGGAACTGAAGCTTTCTTT

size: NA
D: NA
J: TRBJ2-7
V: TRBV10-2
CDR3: CASSSQSFEQYF
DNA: TGCGCCAGCAGTTCTCAGAGCTTCGAGCAGTACTTC

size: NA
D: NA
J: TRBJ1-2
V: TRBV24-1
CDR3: CATSDEVKGGYTF
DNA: TGTGCCACCAGTGATGAAGTAAAAGGGGGCTACACCTTC

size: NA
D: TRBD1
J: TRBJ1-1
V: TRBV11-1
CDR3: CASSLAYGGQGPMNTEAFF
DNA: TGTGCCAGCAGCTTAGCGTATGGGGGACAGGGACCTATGAACACTGAAGCTTTCTTT